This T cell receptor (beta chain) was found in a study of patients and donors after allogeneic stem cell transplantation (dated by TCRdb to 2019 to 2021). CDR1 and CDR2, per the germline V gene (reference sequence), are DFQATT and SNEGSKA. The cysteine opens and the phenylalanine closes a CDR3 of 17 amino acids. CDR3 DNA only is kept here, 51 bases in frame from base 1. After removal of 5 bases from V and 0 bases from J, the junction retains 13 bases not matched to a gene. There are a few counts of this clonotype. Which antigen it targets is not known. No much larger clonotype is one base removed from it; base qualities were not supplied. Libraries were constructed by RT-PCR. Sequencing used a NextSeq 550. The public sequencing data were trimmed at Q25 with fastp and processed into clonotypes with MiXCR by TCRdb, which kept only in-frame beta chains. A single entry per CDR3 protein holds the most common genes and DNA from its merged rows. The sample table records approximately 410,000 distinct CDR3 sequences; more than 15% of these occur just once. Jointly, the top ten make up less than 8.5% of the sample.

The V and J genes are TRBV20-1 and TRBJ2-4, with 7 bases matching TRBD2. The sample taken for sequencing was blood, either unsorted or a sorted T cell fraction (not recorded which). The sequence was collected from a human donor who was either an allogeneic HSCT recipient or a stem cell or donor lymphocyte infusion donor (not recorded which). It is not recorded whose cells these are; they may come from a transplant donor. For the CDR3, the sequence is CSARSIPGGRAKNIQYF. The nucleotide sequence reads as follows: TGCAGTGCTCGCTCGATTCCCGGGGGGAGAGCCAAAAACATTCAGTACTTC.